This TCR beta chain emerged from a study of human T cells and chemical hapten exposure. Stated time point: patch test 1, 2 weeks after DPC sensitization. Noted treatment: therapeutic diphenylcyclopropenone sensitization with weekly scalp DPC. V dropped 4 bases and J dropped 3; count of bases not matched to a gene: 11. Per the germline V gene, CDR1 is SGHTA and CDR2 is FQGNSA. This CDR3 contains 16 residues. TCRdb passed the RACE reads through MiXCR, listing each CDR3 protein once. The sample has roughly 380,000 distinct CDR3 sequences, nearly 5% seen once. The sample consisted of whole blood, taken in connection with sensitization to the hapten diphenylcyclopropenone (DPC). The receptor was derived from a woman aged 50 to 65 with alopecia areata. Some clones in this sample may be carry-over from other donors' samples. This chain links TRBV7-2 with TRBJ1-2, with 7 bases identical to TRBD1. DNA for the CDR3: TGTGCCAGCAGCTCGCCCTTAGACAGGGTTGACTATGGCTACACCTTC. This gives the protein CASSSPLDRVDYGYTF.